The rows below give T cell receptor beta chains drawn from one sample of a study of cytomegalovirus exposure and HLA in healthy donors. The data were produced by immunoSEQ multiplex PCR, yet TCRdb's version contains in-frame clones alone and is incomplete. The sample holds approximately 93,000 clones. Sequenced material: PBMCs. The receptor set was obtained from a young woman in good health and CMV-seronegative. Both conserved end residues are part of each CDR3. The order of the fields is D gene, J gene, V gene, CDR3 DNA, CDR3 protein. The D gene is left open where the match is weak.

>-|TRBJ1-5|TRBV28
TGTGCCAGCAGTTTCTGGGCACGTTCCACTCAGCCCCAGCATTTT
CASSFWARSTQPQHF
>-|TRBJ2-1|TRBV11-2
TGTGCCAGCAGCTTACGGGGCAGCGGACAGCAAAATGAGCAGTTCTTC
CASSLRGSGQQNEQFF
>-|TRBJ1-2|TRBV11-2
TGTGCCAGCAGCTTAGACGGCTATGGCTACACCTTC
CASSLDGYGYTF
>-|TRBJ2-1|TRBV5-6
TGTGCCAGCAGCTTGTACTACAATGAGCAGTTCTTC
CASSLYYNEQFF
>TRBD1|TRBJ2-2|TRBV5-1
TGCGCCAGCACCTCACAGGGGCCCCACGTTGGCACCGGGGAGCTGTTTTTT
CASTSQGPHVGTGELFF
>TRBD2|TRBJ2-5|TRBV19
TGTGCCAGTAGTTCCCGGGGACTAGCGGGAGTAGAGACCCAGTACTTC
CASSSRGLAGVETQYF
>TRBD2|TRBJ2-3|TRBV5-4
TGTGCCAGCAGCCGGACTAGCGGGGTAGATACGCAGTATTTT
CASSRTSGVDTQYF
>TRBD1|TRBJ1-4|TRBV6-5
TGTGCCAGCAGTTATACAGGGGGCTCGGATGAAAAACTGTTTTTT
CASSYTGGSDEKLFF
>TRBD2|TRBJ2-5|TRBV6-1
TGTGCCAGCAGTGAAGAAGCGGGGGGGCAAGAGACCCAGTACTTC
CASSEEAGGQETQYF
>-|TRBJ2-1|TRBV19
TGTGCCAGTAAGAGGGATTTTTACAATGAGCAGTTCTTC
CASKRDFYNEQFF
>-|TRBJ2-5|TRBV7-9
TGTGCCAGCCGCGCGTACGGGGAGCAAGAGACCCAGTACTTC
CASRAYGEQETQYF
>TRBD2|TRBJ2-1|TRBV9
TGTGCCAGCAGCGTAGAACTAGCGGGAGGATATGGTGAGCAGTTCTTC
CASSVELAGGYGEQFF
>TRBD2|TRBJ2-1|TRBV6-4
TGTGCCAGCAGTGGTTCCGGGACTAGCAATGAGCAGTTCTTC
CASSGSGTSNEQFF
>TRBD1|TRBJ2-2|TRBV6-5
TGTGCCAGCATGGGGACAGGTCCCGGGGAGCTGTTTTTT
CASMGTGPGELFF
>-|TRBJ1-1|TRBV7-9
TGTGCCAGCAGCCCCCGTGGCCGGGGGAACACTGAAGCTTTCTTT
CASSPRGRGNTEAFF
>-|TRBJ2-5|TRBV11-3
TGTGCCAGCAGCTTAGATATCGGGAACCAAGAGACCCAGTACTTC
CASSLDIGNQETQYF
>-|TRBJ2-7|TRBV11-2
TGTGCCAGCAGCAAACAGGGTTACGAGCAGTACTTC
CASSKQGYEQYF
>TRBD2|TRBJ2-1|TRBV2
TGTGCCAGCATAAGGGAACTAGCGGGAATTACTGCCAATGAGCAGTTCTTC
CASIRELAGITANEQFF
>TRBD1|TRBJ1-5|TRBV27
TGTGCCAGCAGTCGTGGATGGACAGGGAACAATCAGCCCCAGCATTTT
CASSRGWTGNNQPQHF
>-|TRBJ2-7|TRBV5-1
TGCGCCAGCAGCTCGACAGACTTTGTAAGGACCTACGAGCAGTACTTC
CASSSTDFVRTYEQYF
>-|TRBJ2-7|TRBV14
TGTGCCAGCAGCCCCGGGACTCTTTTCTACGAGCAGTACTTC
CASSPGTLFYEQYF
>-|TRBJ2-7|TRBV18
TGTGCCAGCTCACCACCTACAGGTACCTACGAGCAGTACTTC
CASSPPTGTYEQYF
>-|TRBJ1-3|TRBV19
TGTGCCAGTACCATAGGGAGGGGAAGAAGAAACACCATATATTTT
CASTIGRGRRNTIYF
>-|TRBJ2-1|TRBV5-1
TGCGCCAGCAGCTTGGGGCCCAATAACAACTACAATGAGCAGTTCTTC
CASSLGPNNNYNEQFF
>TRBD1|TRBJ2-2|TRBV9
TGTGCCAGCAGCGTCGGACAGGGAGACACCGGGGAGCTGTTTTTT
CASSVGQGDTGELFF
>-|TRBJ1-1|TRBV28
TGTGCCAGCAGTTTGGGCAGTGAAGCTTTCTTT
CASSLGSEAFF